This entry lists 16 T cell receptor beta chains sequenced from one sample in a study of cytomegalovirus exposure and HLA in healthy donors. Primers: 60 Vbeta forward and 13 Jbeta reverse. Method: immunoSEQ multiplex PCR; TCRdb's copy keeps in-frame clones and lacks some. This sample yields approximately 190,000 clones, of which roughly 73% are seen a single time; approximately 2.1% belongs to the top ten. The sample taken for sequencing was PBMCs. The receptors shown here come from a woman aged 30 to 39 in good health and CMV-seropositive.

The rearrangement joins TRBV28 to TRBJ1-2; D uncertain. This CDR3 is 11 amino acids long. Germline loops: CDR1 MDHEN, CDR2 SYDVKM. Between the trimmed V and J ends, which lost 2 bases and 8 bases, there was a span of 6 bases. The CDR3 bases are TGTGCCAGCAGTTTAGGTGGCGGCTACACCTTC. This encodes CASSLGGGYTF.

The V call is TRBV10-3, the J call TRBJ1-5; D is perhaps TRBD1 (6 bases). The V end was cut by 8 bases, the J end by 6 bases, with 17 bases between. From germline, CDR1 is ENHRY and CDR2 SYGVKD. The CDR3 consists of 14 residues. CDR3 nucleotide sequence: TGTGCCATCGCACCAGGACAGTGGGGTCAGCCCCAGCATTTT. This sequence encodes CAIAPGQWGQPQHF.

About this clone itself: This same CDR3 is encoded by further DNA sequences in the sample. This chain links TRBV5-1 with TRBJ1-1, with D possibly being TRBD1 (5 bases). The CDR3 length is 14 residues. Germline loops: CDR1 SGHRS, CDR2 YFSETQ. Trimming pared 0 bases from V and 1 base from J, leaving 7 bases between. The CDR3 region is CASSLVTGNTEAFF. The CDR3 region has the DNA TGCGCCAGCAGCTTGGTTACAGGGAACACTGAAGCTTTCTTT. Variable domain in full (rest from reference TRBV5-1 and TRBJ1-1): KAGVTQTPRYLIKTRGQQVTLSCSPISGHRSVSWYQQTPGQGLQFLFEYFSETQRNKGNFPGRFSGRQFSNSRSEMNVSTLELGDSALYLCASSLVTGNTEAFFGQGTRLTVV.

This clone was seen a few times. The chain uses TRBV5-8 and TRBJ2-3; D possibly corresponds to TRBD2 (6 bases). The CDR3 consists of 15 residues. Germline V gene data show CDR1 as SGHTS and CDR2 as YDEGEE. V shed 4 bases and J shed 2 bases, with 14 bases lying between them. The CDR3 DNA reads TGTGCCAGCAGCCTCCTCGGGGGAACCACAGATACGCAGTATTTT. It encodes CASSLLGGTTDTQYF.

The chain uses TRBV7-8 and TRBJ2-6; D perhaps matches TRBD1 (5 bases). The CDR3 sequence is 18 residues long. Trimming pared 3 bases from V and 0 bases from J, leaving 15 bases between. Germline V gives CDR1 SGHVS, CDR2 FQNEAQ. The CDR3 DNA reads as TGTGCCAGCAGCTTTCCCGGGCAGGGTGGCTCTGGGGCCAACGTCCTGACTTTC. It encodes CASSFPGQGGSGANVLTF.

The genes are TRBV30 and TRBJ2-1, with TRBD2 matching over 7 bases. With V trimmed by 4 bases and J by 10 bases, 10 bases remained unmatched. The CDR3 is made up of 13 amino acids. Germline V gene sequence: CDR1 GTSNPN, CDR2 SVGIG (reference sequence). In DNA form, the CDR3 reads TGTGCCTGGACAAGCGGGAATAACTGGGAGCAGTTCTTC. Residues: CAWTSGNNWEQFF.

Only a few counts were recorded for this clone. The gene calls are TRBV2 and TRBJ2-2, with D tentatively TRBD1 (6 bases). Trimming pared 6 bases from V and 6 bases from J, leaving 8 bases between. The CDR3 runs 12 residues. Germline-derived CDR1 and CDR2 are SNHLY and FYNNEI. The CDR3 loop is CASRRQAGELFF. For the CDR3, the DNA is TGTGCCAGCAGGAGACAGGCCGGGGAGCTGTTTTTT.

The chain links TRBV7-2 to TRBJ2-5, with 9 positions matching TRBD1. The CDR3 is 16 residues long. The V segment lost 3 bases and the J segment 2 bases; nucleotides outside the gene matches: 7. The germline V gene encodes CDR1 SGHTA and CDR2 FQGNSA. CDR3 in DNA: TGTGCCAGCAGCTTGTGGACAGGGGAAACGCAAGAGACCCAGTACTTC. It yields the protein CASSLWTGETQETQYF. Based on the CDR3 plus reference TRBV7-2 and TRBJ2-5, the full variable domain is GAGVSQSPSNKVTEKGKDVELRCDPISGHTALYWYRQSLGQGLEFLIYFQGNSAPDKSGLPSDRFSAERTGGSVSTLTIQRTQQEDSAVYLCASSLWTGETQETQYFGPGTRLLVL.

The chain joins TRBV6-1 to TRBJ2-6; no definite D call. CDR3 length equals 15 residues. Germline CDR1 is MNHNS and CDR2 is SASEGT. Between the trimmed V and J ends, which lost 2 bases and 0 bases, there was a span of 5 bases. The CDR3 protein is CASSEPHSGANVLTF. In DNA, the CDR3 is TGTGCCAGCAGTGAACCCCACTCTGGGGCCAACGTCCTGACTTTC.

The rearrangement joins TRBV27 to TRBJ1-6; D may be TRBD1 (6 bases). V was pared by 1 base and J by 0 bases, with 13 bases between. Germline V gene data show CDR1 as MNHEY and CDR2 as SMNVEV (reference sequence). The CDR3 is 18 residues long. The CDR3 loop is CASSLWGGLSSYNSPLHF. As DNA, the CDR3 is TGTGCCAGCAGTTTATGGGGGGGGCTTAGCTCCTATAATTCACCCCTCCACTTT.

The chain couples TRBV6-4 to TRBJ2-2, with 7 bases identical to TRBD1. J lost 4 bases, V lost 3 bases, and 2 bases had no gene match. CDR1 MRHNA and CDR2 SNTAGT come from the germline V gene. CDR3 length equals 14 residues. CDR3 nucleotide sequence: TGTGCCAGCAGTGAACAGGGGCTCACCGGGGAGCTGTTTTTT. It specifies CASSEQGLTGELFF.

This clone showed up just a few times. The chain links TRBV10-3 to TRBJ1-6; D ambiguous. The germline CDR1 and CDR2 sequences are ENHRY and SYGVKD. This CDR3 region has 13 residues. Trimming shortened V by 2 bases and J by 7 bases, and 6 bases separated the two germline ends. The CDR3 is CAISETVNSPLHF. In DNA, the CDR3 is TGTGCCATCAGTGAGACAGTGAATTCACCCCTCCACTTT.

The chain carries TRBV28 and TRBJ2-6; 10 nucleotides agree with TRBD1. The CDR3 runs to 17 residues. CDR1 and CDR2 (germline): MDHEN, SYDVKM. J gave up 2 bases and V 6 bases, and 7 bases lay outside the gene matches. The CDR3 bases are TGTGCCAGCAGGTCTGACAGGGGGCTAGCTGGGGCCAACGTCCTGACTTTC. Its protein product is CASRSDRGLAGANVLTF. Filled out from reference TRBV28 and TRBJ2-6, the complete variable domain reads DVKVTQSSRYLVKRTGEKVFLECVQDMDHENMFWYRQDPGLGLRLIYFSYDVKMKEKGDIPEGYSVSREKKERFSLILESASTNQTSMYLCASRSDRGLAGANVLTFGAGSRLTVL.

The chain links TRBV6-5 to TRBJ1-1; D is unclear. Trimming left V 6 bases short and J 5 bases short, with 13 bases between. From germline, CDR1 is MNHEY and CDR2 SVGAGI. This CDR3 is 13 amino acids long. The CDR3 reads CASRIDGYTEAFF. The CDR3, as DNA: TGTGCCAGCAGAATCGACGGGTATACTGAAGCTTTCTTT.

The gene calls are TRBV7-9 and TRBJ2-5; D perhaps matches TRBD2 (5 bases). The CDR3 sequence is 15 residues long. V lost 5 bases, J lost 5 bases, and 18 bases lay in between. The germline V gene has CDR1 SEHNR and CDR2 FQNEAQ (reference sequence). The CDR3 reads CASSPPPGLVETQYF. CDR3 sequence (DNA): TGTGCCAGCAGCCCGCCCCCGGGGTTAGTCGAGACCCAGTACTTC.

This clone has only a few counts. The chain has TRBV11-2 and TRBJ1-5; 7 nucleotides line up with TRBD1. The V and J ends lost 5 bases and 1 base, in that order; junction bases with no gene match: 5. This CDR3 spans 15 amino acids. From germline, CDR1 is SGHAT and CDR2 FQNNGV. The CDR3 here is CASSLKQGSNQPQHF. The CDR3 nucleotides read TGTGCCAGCAGCCTAAAACAGGGGAGCAATCAGCCCCAGCATTTT.